Given below is one TCR beta chain in context. The antigen is undetermined. This sample stems from a study of cytomegalovirus exposure and HLA in healthy donors. As for the study in general: A subsequent analysis stated that the 120 or so validation repertoires were run on the same platform as the roughly 620 first-cohort repertoires.

General study results and limits: Confirmation in vitro established that a few CMV-associated chains were specific for CMV antigens. Rare TCR sequences dominated, though some public TCRs recurred in many donors.

Sequenced by immunoSEQ multiplex PCR; TCRdb stores in-frame clones only, minus some. The sample records about 140,000 clones, about 94% being singletons. Donors were drawn from the approximately 120-subject validation cohort, separate from the roughly 610-subject first cohort. What was sequenced was PBMCs. This TCR was sampled from a man between 18 and 29 years old in good health and CMV-seropositive.

CDR3 loop: CAWGTSGNTDTQYF. CDR3 sequence (DNA): TGTGCCTGGGGGACTAGCGGGAACACAGATACGCAGTATTTT. The genes are TRBV30 and TRBJ2-3; 13 bases fit TRBD2. V gave up 5 bases and J gave up 2 bases; unmatched junction bases: 1. This CDR3 contains 14 residues. Germline V CDR1 and CDR2: GTSNPN, SVGIG (reference sequence).